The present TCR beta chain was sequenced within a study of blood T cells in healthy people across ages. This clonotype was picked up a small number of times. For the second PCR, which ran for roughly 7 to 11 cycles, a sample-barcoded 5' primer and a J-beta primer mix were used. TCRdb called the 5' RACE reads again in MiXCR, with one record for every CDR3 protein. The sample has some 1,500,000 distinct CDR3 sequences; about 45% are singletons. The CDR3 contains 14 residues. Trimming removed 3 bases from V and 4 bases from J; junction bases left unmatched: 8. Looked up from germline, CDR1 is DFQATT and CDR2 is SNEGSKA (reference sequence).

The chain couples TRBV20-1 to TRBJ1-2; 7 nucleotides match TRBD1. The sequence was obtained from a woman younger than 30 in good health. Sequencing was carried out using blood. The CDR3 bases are TGCAGTGCTAGGAGACAGGGACACCTCTATGGCTACACCTTC. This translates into CSARRQGHLYGYTF.